Listed below are T cell receptor beta chains from one sample, sequenced in a study of cytomegalovirus exposure and HLA in healthy donors. The data were produced by immunoSEQ multiplex PCR, yet TCRdb's version contains in-frame clones alone and is incomplete. Of approximately 170,000 clones listed, 65% to 80% are singletons. What was sequenced was PBMCs. The receptors were gathered from a young man in good health and CMV-seropositive. CDR3s include the opening cysteine and the closing phenylalanine or tryptophan. D genes are given only for firm matches. Only some rows state a clone size, as once, few, many or a class for expanded clones.

>.|TRBV7-9|.|TRBJ1-4
CASSSSSYVEKLFF
TGTGCCAGCAGCTCGAGTTCCTATGTAGAAAAACTGTTTTTT
>.|TRBV30|TRBD1|TRBJ1-4
CAWSARGLNEKLFF
TGTGCCTGGAGTGCCAGGGGGTTGAATGAAAAACTGTTTTTT
>few|TRBV5-4|TRBD1|TRBJ1-2
CASSLEWDRANYGYTF
TGTGCCAGCAGCTTGGAGTGGGACAGAGCTAACTATGGCTACACCTTC
>.|TRBV23-1|TRBD1|TRBJ2-6
CASSLGTGDDSGANVLTF
TGCGCCAGCAGCCTTGGGACAGGGGACGACTCTGGGGCCAACGTCCTGACTTTC
>once|TRBV7-3|TRBD1|TRBJ2-7
CSSSLVSGGEQYF
TGTTCCAGCAGCTTAGTGTCAGGGGGAGAGCAGTACTTC
>few|TRBV19|TRBD2|TRBJ2-5
CASSKTSGGLAQYF
TGTGCCAGTAGTAAGACTAGCGGGGGATTGGCCCAGTACTTC
>few|TRBV9|.|TRBJ2-6
CASSSTTGFGANVLTF
TGTGCCAGCAGCTCAACGACCGGGTTCGGGGCCAACGTCCTGACTTTC
>.|TRBV11-3|.|TRBJ2-3
CASSPASENTQYF
TGTGCCAGCAGCCCGGCGAGCGAAAATACGCAGTATTTT
>.|TRBV15|TRBD2|TRBJ2-5
CATSPGGETQYF
TGTGCCACCAGCCCCGGGGGGGAGACCCAGTACTTC
>.|TRBV12-5|.|TRBJ2-1
CASGLVLRPPYNEQFF
TGTGCTAGTGGTTTGGTACTGAGGCCGCCCTACAATGAGCAGTTCTTC
>.|TRBV6-6|TRBD1|TRBJ1-5
CASSTFGTGDGQPQHF
TGTGCCAGCAGTACCTTCGGGACAGGGGATGGCCAGCCCCAGCATTTT
>.|TRBV5-1|.|TRBJ2-2
CASSFGSETGELFF
TGCGCCAGCAGCTTTGGGAGCGAAACCGGGGAGCTGTTTTTT
>.|TRBV5-6|.|TRBJ2-7
CASSFGPGSSYEQYF
TGTGCCAGCAGCTTTGGACCGGGAAGCTCCTACGAGCAGTACTTC
>.|TRBV5-1|TRBD1|TRBJ2-7
CASSLLSGGGYEQYF
TGCGCCAGCAGCTTGCTATCAGGGGGTGGATACGAGCAGTACTTC
>.|TRBV14|.|TRBJ1-2
CASSQDSYGYTF
TGTGCCAGCAGCCAGGACAGCTATGGCTACACCTTC
>.|TRBV27|.|TRBJ2-7
CASRKVAGPYEQYF
TGTGCCAGTCGCAAGGTGGCGGGACCCTACGAGCAGTACTTC
>.|TRBV7-9|TRBD1|TRBJ2-7
CASSLPRTGVFSYEQYF
TGTGCCAGCAGCTTGCCCCGGACAGGGGTATTCTCCTACGAGCAGTACTTC
>few|TRBV19|TRBD1|TRBJ1-5
CASSAVQTGDNQPQHF
TGTGCCAGTAGTGCCGTACAGACAGGGGACAATCAGCCCCAGCATTTT
>few|TRBV19|TRBD1|TRBJ1-4
CASTASDRMGEKLFF
TGTGCCAGTACAGCATCGGACAGGATGGGTGAAAAACTGTTTTTT
>.|TRBV6-5|TRBD1|TRBJ1-5
CASRQGWGPQHF
TGTGCCAGCAGACAGGGGTGGGGGCCCCAGCATTTT
>.|TRBV7-3|TRBD2|TRBJ2-1
CASSLNAGLAAHNEQFF
TGTGCCAGCAGCTTAAACGCCGGACTAGCGGCCCACAATGAGCAGTTCTTC
>few|TRBV4-3|.|TRBJ2-7
CASSQEQGSEQYF
TGCGCCAGCAGCCAAGAACAGGGCTCCGAGCAGTACTTC
>.|TRBV21-1|.|TRBJ1-5
CASSSRTGGNQPQHF
TGTGCCAGCAGCAGTCGGACAGGGGGGAATCAGCCCCAGCATTTT
>.|TRBV11-2|TRBD2|TRBJ2-5
CASSLGLASGRETQYF
TGTGCCAGCAGCTTAGGTTTGGCTAGCGGGAGGGAGACCCAGTACTTC
>.|TRBV5-8|.|TRBJ2-1
CASRDRMRGNEQFF
TGTGCCAGCAGAGACAGGATGAGGGGGAATGAGCAGTTCTTC
>.|TRBV7-8|TRBD2|TRBJ2-5
CASSYGGVQETQYF
TGTGCCAGCAGCTACGGGGGGGTTCAAGAGACCCAGTACTTC
>few|TRBV6-6|.|TRBJ1-1
CASSSGQNTEAFF
TGTGCCAGCAGTTCCGGACAGAACACTGAAGCTTTCTTT
>.|TRBV2|TRBD1|TRBJ2-7
CASGYRGPYEQYF
TGTGCCAGCGGTTACAGGGGGCCCTACGAGCAGTACTTC